The present T cell receptor (beta chain) was sequenced within a study of blood T cells in healthy people across ages. The total RNA that was extracted per sample amounted to at least 6 micrograms. PCR was performed a second time for about 6 to 12 cycles using a sample-barcoded 5' primer and a J-beta primer mix. Each CDR3 protein is one row after TCRdb ran MiXCR on the 5' RACE reads. The profile covers about 1.8 million distinct CDR3 sequences, with 49% appearing a single time and less than 2.5% taken by the ten largest. Germline assignment: CDR1 KGHSH and CDR2 LQKENI. V lost 2 bases and J 3 bases, leaving 11 bases between the germline ends. The CDR3 is 15 residues long.

The clonotype originates from a woman in her thirties or forties in good health. Sample: blood. The chain is built from TRBV18 and TRBJ1-5; D unresolved. The CDR3 coding sequence is TGTGCCAGCTCACCAGAACAGCGAAACAATCAGCCCCAGCATTTT. This sequence encodes CASSPEQRNNQPQHF.